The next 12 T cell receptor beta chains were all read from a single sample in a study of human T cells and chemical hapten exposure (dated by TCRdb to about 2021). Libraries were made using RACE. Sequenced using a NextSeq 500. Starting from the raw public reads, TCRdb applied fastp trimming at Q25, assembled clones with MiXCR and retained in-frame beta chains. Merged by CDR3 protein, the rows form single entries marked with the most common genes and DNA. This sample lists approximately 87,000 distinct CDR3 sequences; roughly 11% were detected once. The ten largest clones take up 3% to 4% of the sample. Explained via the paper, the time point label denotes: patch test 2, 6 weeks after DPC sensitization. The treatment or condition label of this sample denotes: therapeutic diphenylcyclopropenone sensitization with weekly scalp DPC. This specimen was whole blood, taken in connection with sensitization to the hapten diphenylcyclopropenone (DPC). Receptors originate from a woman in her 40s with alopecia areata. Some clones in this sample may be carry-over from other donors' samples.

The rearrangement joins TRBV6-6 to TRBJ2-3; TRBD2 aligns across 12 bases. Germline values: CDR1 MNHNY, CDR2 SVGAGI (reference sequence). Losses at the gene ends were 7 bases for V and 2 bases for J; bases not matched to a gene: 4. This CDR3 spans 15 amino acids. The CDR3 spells CASTGLAGLTDTQYF. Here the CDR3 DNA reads TGTGCCAGCACCGGACTAGCGGGGCTCACAGATACGCAGTATTTT.

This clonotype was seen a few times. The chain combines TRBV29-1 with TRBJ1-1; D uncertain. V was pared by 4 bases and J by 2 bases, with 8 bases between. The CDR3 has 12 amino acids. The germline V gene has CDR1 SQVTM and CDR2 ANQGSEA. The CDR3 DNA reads TGCAGCGTTGGAAGGGCTAACACTGAAGCTTTCTTT. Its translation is CSVGRANTEAFF.

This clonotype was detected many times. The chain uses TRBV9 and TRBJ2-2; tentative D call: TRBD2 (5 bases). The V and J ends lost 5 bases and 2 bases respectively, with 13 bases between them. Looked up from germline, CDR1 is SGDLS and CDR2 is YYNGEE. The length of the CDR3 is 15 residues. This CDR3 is CASSLTGKNTGELFF. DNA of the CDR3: TGTGCCAGCAGTCTTACCGGGAAAAACACCGGGGAGCTGTTTTTT.

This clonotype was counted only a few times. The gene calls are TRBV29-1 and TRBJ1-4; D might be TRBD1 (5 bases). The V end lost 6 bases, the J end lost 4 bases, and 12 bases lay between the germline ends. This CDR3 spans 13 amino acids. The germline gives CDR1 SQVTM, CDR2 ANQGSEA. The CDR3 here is CSVQGVFNEKLFF. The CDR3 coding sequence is TGCAGCGTCCAGGGTGTATTTAATGAAAAACTGTTTTTT.

The chain's CDR3 is CASSSLADASYEQYF. The CDR3 DNA reads as TGTGCCAGCAGCTCCCTAGCGGACGCTTCCTACGAGCAGTACTTC. The rearrangement joins TRBV7-8 to TRBJ2-7; 7 nucleotides align to TRBD2. The CDR3 spans 15 residues. V lost 4 bases to trimming and J lost 1 base; unmatched junction nucleotides: 7. CDR1 is SGHVS and CDR2 is FQNEAQ in the germline V gene. Based on the CDR3 plus reference TRBV7-8 and TRBJ2-7, the full variable domain is GAGVSQSPRYKVAKRGQDVALRCDPISGHVSLFWYQQALGQGPEFLTYFQNEAQLDKSGLPSDRFFAERPEGSVSTLKIQRTQQEDSAVYLCASSSLADASYEQYFGPGTRLTVT.

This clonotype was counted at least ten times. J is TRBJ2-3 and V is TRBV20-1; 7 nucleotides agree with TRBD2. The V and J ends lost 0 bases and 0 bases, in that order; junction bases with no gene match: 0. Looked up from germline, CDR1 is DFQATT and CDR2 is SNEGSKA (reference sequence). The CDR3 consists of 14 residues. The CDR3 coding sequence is TGCAGTGCTAGAGATAGCGGGAGCACAGATACGCAGTATTTT. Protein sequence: CSARDSGSTDTQYF.

The CDR3 region has the DNA TGTGCCAGCAGGGGTGGTCAAGTCCATGAAAAACTGTTTTTT. It specifies CASRGGQVHEKLFF. V and J are TRBV7-9 and TRBJ1-4; D unclear. V was clipped by 6 bases and J by 6 bases, with 14 bases between them. CDR1 and CDR2 from the germline V gene are SEHNR and FQNEAQ (reference sequence). The CDR3 loop spans 14 amino acids.

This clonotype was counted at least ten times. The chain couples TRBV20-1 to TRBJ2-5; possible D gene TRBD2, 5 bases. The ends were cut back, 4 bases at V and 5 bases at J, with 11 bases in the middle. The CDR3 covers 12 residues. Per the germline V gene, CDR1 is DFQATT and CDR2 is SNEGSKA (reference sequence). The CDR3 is CSAIAGVETQYF. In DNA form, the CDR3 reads TGCAGTGCTATTGCGGGCGTGGAGACCCAGTACTTC.

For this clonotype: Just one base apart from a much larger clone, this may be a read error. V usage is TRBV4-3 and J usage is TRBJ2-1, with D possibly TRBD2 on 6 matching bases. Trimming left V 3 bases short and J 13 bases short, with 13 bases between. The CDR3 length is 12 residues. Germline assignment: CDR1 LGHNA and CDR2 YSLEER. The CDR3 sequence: CASSQTSGPQFF. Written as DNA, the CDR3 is TGCGCCAGCAGCCAGACGAGCGGGCCCCAGTTCTTC.

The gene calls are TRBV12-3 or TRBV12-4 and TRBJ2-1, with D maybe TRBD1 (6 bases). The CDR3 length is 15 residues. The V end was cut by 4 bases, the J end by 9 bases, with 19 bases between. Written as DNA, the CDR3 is TGTGCCAGCAGTTCCGGGAACAGGGATGTCGGTGAGCAGTTCTTC. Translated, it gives CASSSGNRDVGEQFF.

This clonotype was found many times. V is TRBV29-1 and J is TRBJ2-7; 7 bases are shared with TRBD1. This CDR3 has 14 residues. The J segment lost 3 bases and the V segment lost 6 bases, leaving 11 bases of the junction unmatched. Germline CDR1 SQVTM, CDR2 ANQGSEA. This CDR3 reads CSVAQGPDGYEQYF. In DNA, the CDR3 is TGCAGCGTCGCACAGGGGCCGGACGGCTACGAGCAGTACTTC.

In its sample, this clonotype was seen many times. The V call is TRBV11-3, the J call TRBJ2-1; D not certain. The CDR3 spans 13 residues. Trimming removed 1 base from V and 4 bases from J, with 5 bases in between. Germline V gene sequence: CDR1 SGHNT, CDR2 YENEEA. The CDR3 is CASSLADYNEQFF. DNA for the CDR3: TGTGCCAGCAGCTTAGCGGATTACAATGAGCAGTTCTTC.